The present entry profiles one T cell receptor (beta chain) with its context. Its antigen specificity is not known. Qualities for individual bases were not recorded, and no much larger clone is one base off. The sample belongs to a study of OX40 agonist ivuxolimab in advanced cancers. Regarding the research as a whole: Ivuxolimab, which targeted the costimulatory receptor OX40 (CD134), was an agonistic, fully human IgG2 monoclonal antibody. Intravenous ivuxolimab was administered to patients every 2 weeks at six dose levels: 0.01, 0.1, 0.3, 1.5, 3 and 10 mg/kg. Partial responses were achieved by three dose-escalation patients, of whom one had hepatocellular carcinoma and two had cutaneous melanoma. A male proportion of almost 85% and a mean age of approximately 55 years, ranging from roughly 23 to 90, were recorded for the dose-escalation cohort. Of the roughly 54 dose-escalation patients, hepatocellular carcinoma was present in 19, melanoma in around 15, renal cell carcinoma in 9 and head and neck cancer in 9. The purpose of peripheral TCRbeta sequencing was to test whether ivuxolimab changed TCR sequence diversity and led to clonal T-cell expansion. Prior anti-PD-1, anti-PD-L1 or anti-CTLA-4 therapy was permitted, and checkpoint inhibitors had been received by under 50% of dose-escalation patients. The paper reports the monotherapy dose-escalation portion (N of about 50 patients) of the phase I ivuxolimab trial. General conclusions and limits of the study: Low levels of normalized T-cell clonal expansion were also seen in some nonresponding patients. On average, CD8+ T cells showed more expanded clones than CD4+ T cells after ivuxolimab. Partial responders in the 0.1-3.0 mg/kg groups had among the lowest normalized peripheral clonal expansion, especially among CD8+ T cells. Antigen specificity was not determined for the clonally expanded peripheral T cells. At doses from 0.1 to 3.0 mg/kg, clonal expansion was seen in both CD4+ and CD8+ blood T cells between baseline and week 6.

V was cut back by 5 bases and J by 4 bases, leaving a gap of 8 bases between them. Reading from cysteine to phenylalanine, the CDR3 counts 11 amino acids. The DNA shown is the 33-base CDR3, in frame from base 1. As encoded in the germline V gene (reference sequence), CDR1 is GTSNPN while CDR2 is SVGIG. Genomic DNA was isolated from the sorted cells so that the TCRbeta CDR3 region could be sequenced. TCRbeta CDR3 regions were sequenced using the immunoSEQ Assay. TCRdb obtained this table from immuneACCESS and retained in-frame rearrangements with V and J assigned. These tables miss some clones; where compared with another copy, unresolved V genes account for less than half of the shortfall, and the remainder is unexplained. A total of approximately 120,000 clones appear in this sample, just under 95% of them only once. The ten largest clones represent about 0.81% of the sample. Patients with autoimmune disease history or receiving systemic immunosuppression were excluded from the trial. Peripheral blood for TCR sequencing was drawn from every dose cohort at baseline, at cycle 4 day 1 and at cycle 7 day 1. Samples were obtained from an open-label, multicenter, first-in-human phase I dose-escalation trial of ivuxolimab. The trial enrolled adults with locally advanced or metastatic head and neck squamous cell, hepatocellular, melanoma or renal cell carcinoma. Before TCR sequencing, CD4+ and CD8+ T cells were separately sorted from peripheral blood.

The receptor was derived from an adult with an advanced solid tumor such as melanoma, head and neck, liver or kidney cancer. The sample here was CD4+ or CD8+ T cells sorted from blood, taken in a trial of the OX40 agonist ivuxolimab. Recombination linked TRBV30 to TRBJ2-5, with the D segment identity uncertain. The CDR3 in this case is CAWSTGETQYF. The bases read TGTGCCTGGTCAACCGGAGAGACCCAGTACTTC.